The clone carrying this T cell receptor beta chain was observed many times. Antigen unknown. CD25-based Treg depletion was applied to purified naive CD4+ T cells. The CDR3 runs to 13 residues. Germline loops: CDR1 SEHNR, CDR2 FQNEAQ (reference sequence). The V and J ends lost 2 bases and 6 bases respectively, with 5 bases between them. Study-level points and caveats: Greatest tumor Treg TCR overlap was with tumor naive CD4+ cells. The larger-cohort validation was restricted to a single TCR beta V-J rearrangement rather than whole repertoires.

Full-length variable regions came from constant-region reverse primers plus semi-nested Nested Universal Primer A PCR. Via MiXCR, TCRdb re-called the 5' RACE reads, giving one row per CDR3 protein. The data contain over 55,000 distinct CDR3 sequences, 25% to 30% of them seen just once; the ten biggest clones take up about 2.3%. This chain connects TRBV7-9 to TRBJ1-6; D may be TRBD1 (5 bases). The TCR originated in a female donor with breast cancer. Sequenced material: tumor-infiltrating naive CD4+ T cells sorted from the breast tumor. Subset described: naive CD4+ T cells, CD4+CD45RA+CD25-. The CDR3 region has the DNA TGTGCCAGCAGCTTACAGGGTAATTCACCCCTCCACTTT. This codes for CASSLQGNSPLHF.